The 25 T cell receptor beta chains presented below share a single source sample, sequenced in a study of blood T cell repertoires in COVID-19. Only in-frame clones appear in the TCRdb table, and some are missing; sequencing was by immunoSEQ multiplex PCR. The sample lists 150,000 to 200,000 clones; about 80% were seen once. The specimen sequenced was peripheral blood. The source is a woman in her seventies with acute or convalescent COVID-19.

The chain has TRBV6-2 or TRBV6-3 and TRBJ1-5, with 9 nucleotides matching TRBD1. The V segment lost 2 bases and the J segment 3 bases; nucleotides outside the gene matches: 8. CDR3 length equals 17 residues. Germline V gene sequence: CDR1 MNHEY, CDR2 SVGEGT. CDR3 coding DNA: TGTGCCAGCAGTTACGTGACAGGGGGTCTTTACAATCAGCCCCAGCATTTT. Protein: CASSYVTGGLYNQPQHF.

This clone was detected a few times. This sequence joins TRBV5-1 and TRBJ1-2; D unresolved. Between the trimmed V and J ends, which lost 0 bases and 3 bases, there was a span of 12 bases. CDR1 is SGHRS and CDR2 is YFSETQ in the germline V gene. CDR3 length: 15 amino acids. CDR3 region: CASSLERVGDYGYTF. In DNA, the CDR3 is TGCGCCAGCAGCTTGGAGAGGGTGGGAGACTATGGCTACACCTTC. The full variable domain, its missing parts supplied by reference TRBV5-1 and TRBJ1-2, is KAGVTQTPRYLIKTRGQQVTLSCSPISGHRSVSWYQQTPGQGLQFLFEYFSETQRNKGNFPGRFSGRQFSNSRSEMNVSTLELGDSALYLCASSLERVGDYGYTFGSGTRLTVV.

This clone was detected once. The chain couples TRBV19 to TRBJ1-1, with unresolved D. Between the trimmed V and J ends, which lost 9 bases and 1 base, there was a span of 12 bases. From germline, CDR1 is LNHDA and CDR2 SQIVND (reference sequence). The CDR3 covers 13 residues. CDR3 DNA: TGTGCCAGCAGTCTTGAGTGGAACACTGAAGCTTTCTTT. This encodes CASSLEWNTEAFF.

The V and J genes are TRBV28 and TRBJ2-3; 7 bases line up with TRBD1. The CDR3 spans 15 residues. Trimming at V came to 2 bases and at J to 2 bases, leaving 4 bases not matched to a gene. CDR1 MDHEN and CDR2 SYDVKM come from the germline V gene. The CDR3 spells CASSLIGGFTDTQYF. CDR3 nucleotides: TGTGCCAGCAGTTTAATAGGGGGCTTCACAGATACGCAGTATTTT.

J is TRBJ2-1 and V is TRBV29-1; 9 nucleotides match TRBD1. V lost 4 bases and J lost 2; bases outside the gene matches: 6. CDR3 length: 15 residues. Germline CDR1 SQVTM, CDR2 ANQGSEA. The CDR3 sequence: CSVVLGQGTYNEQFF. CDR3 bases: TGCAGCGTTGTTCTAGGACAGGGGACCTACAATGAGCAGTTCTTC.

The V and J genes are TRBV30 and TRBJ1-3; a weak D match, TRBD1 (5 bases). The CDR3 runs 12 residues. The V end was cut by 0 bases, the J end by 8 bases, with 8 bases between. CDR1 is GTSNPN, CDR2 SVGIG, per germline (reference sequence). The CDR3 nucleotides read TGTGCCTGGAGTGTTGGGGGGGACACCATATATTTT. It codes for CAWSVGGDTIYF.

The rearrangement uses TRBV7-2 and TRBJ1-6; possibly TRBD1 for D (5 bases). Germline V gene sequence: CDR1 SGHTA, CDR2 FQGNSA. There are 15 residues in the CDR3. V was clipped by 5 bases and J by 2 bases, with 10 bases between them. The CDR3 region is CASSMGLPYNSPLHF. CDR3 sequence (DNA): TGTGCCAGCAGCATGGGACTGCCCTATAATTCACCCCTCCACTTT.

The J gene is TRBJ1-2, the V gene TRBV5-1, with D perhaps matching TRBD1 (5 bases). The CDR3 length is 14 residues. Germline V gene lookup returns CDR1 SGHRS and CDR2 YFSETQ. The ends were cut back, 2 bases at V and 3 bases at J, with 11 bases in the middle. DNA for the CDR3: TGCGCCAGCAGCTTAGACGGAGGGGACTATGGCTACACCTTC. This sequence encodes CASSLDGGDYGYTF.

The rearrangement links TRBV4-1 to TRBJ1-2, with no clear D. CDR3 length: 15 residues. The germline V gene has CDR1 MGHRA and CDR2 YSYEKL. Trimming took 0 bases from V and 0 from J, leaving 8 bases between them. The CDR3 sequence is CASSQERTTNYGYTF. CDR3 DNA: TGCGCCAGCAGCCAAGAGAGGACTACTAACTATGGCTACACCTTC.

A remark on this clone: This sample includes further DNA sequences coding for the same CDR3. The genes are TRBV18 and TRBJ2-1; D call uncertain. V shed 0 bases and J shed 7 bases, with 7 bases lying between them. CDR1 KGHSH and CDR2 LQKENI come from the germline V gene. This CDR3 spans 13 amino acids. The CDR3 is CASSPPSRNEQFF. The CDR3 coding sequence is TGTGCCAGCTCACCACCCTCCCGTAATGAGCAGTTCTTC. The full variable domain, completed using reference TRBV18 and TRBJ2-1, is NAGVMQNPRHLVRRRGQEARLRCSPMKGHSHVYWYRQLPEEGLKFMVYLQKENIIDESGMPKERFSAEFPKEGPSILRIQQVVRGDSAAYFCASSPPSRNEQFFGPGTRLTVL.

The rearrangement links TRBV5-1 to TRBJ1-6; 7 positions agree with TRBD1. V gave up 5 bases and J gave up 13 bases; unmatched junction bases: 9. The V gene's germline CDR1 is SGHRS and CDR2 YFSETQ. This CDR3 is 13 amino acids long. CDR3 coding DNA: TGCGCCAGCAGACTGGACAGGCGGAATCCCCTCCACTTT. Translating gives CASRLDRRNPLHF.

The gene calls are TRBV28 and TRBJ2-1; unclear D gene. This CDR3 is 16 amino acids long. Germline lookup yields CDR1 MDHEN and CDR2 SYDVKM. V gave up 2 bases and J gave up 0 bases, with 11 bases separating them. DNA for the CDR3: TGTGCCAGCAGTTTAAAGACCTGGAGCTCCTACAATGAGCAGTTCTTC. This codes for CASSLKTWSSYNEQFF.

V gene TRBV10-1 combines with J gene TRBJ2-2, with D unresolved. Trimming cost V 0 bases and J 6 bases, with 5 bases left between them. CDR1 and CDR2 (germline): WNHNN, SYGVQD (reference sequence). The length of the CDR3 is 13 residues. In DNA, the CDR3 is TGCGCCAGCAGTGAGTCCCCAGCCGGGGAGCTGTTTTTT. This translates into CASSESPAGELFF.

The rearrangement links TRBV28 to TRBJ1-1; 7 positions agree with TRBD1. J was trimmed by 11 bases and V by 6 bases; bases with no gene match: 12. The CDR3 has 13 amino acids. Germline V gene lookup returns CDR1 MDHEN and CDR2 SYDVKM. Written as DNA, the CDR3 is TGTGCCAGCAGGGGAGAGGACAGGAAGTTGGCTTTCTTT. This sequence encodes CASRGEDRKLAFF.

The V call is TRBV9, the J call TRBJ2-3, with 13 bases lining up with TRBD2. The CDR3 spans 16 residues. Germline V gene lookup returns CDR1 SGDLS and CDR2 YYNGEE. V lost 3 bases and J lost 5; bases outside the gene matches: 6. CDR3 DNA sequence: TGTGCCAGCAGCGCGGGACTAGCGGGGAGGATAGATACGCAGTATTTT. It encodes CASSAGLAGRIDTQYF.

V is TRBV28 and J is TRBJ1-3; no definite D call. The V end was cut by 4 bases, the J end by 0 bases, with 10 bases between. The CDR3 has 15 amino acids. CDR1 and CDR2 from the germline V gene are MDHEN and SYDVKM. CDR3 region: CASSSQTFSGNTIYF. CDR3 nucleotide sequence: TGTGCCAGCAGTTCACAGACCTTCTCTGGAAACACCATATATTTT.

V usage is TRBV4-2 and J usage is TRBJ2-3; 8 nucleotides match TRBD2. Germline V gives CDR1 LGHNA, CDR2 YNFKEQ. The CDR3 has 17 amino acids. Trimming removed 0 bases from V and 4 bases from J; junction bases left unmatched: 9. The CDR3 is CASSQDMAAGGADTQYF. CDR3 sequence (DNA): TGTGCCAGCAGCCAAGATATGGCTGCGGGGGGCGCAGATACGCAGTATTTT.

This sequence joins TRBV19 and TRBJ2-1; possibly TRBD1 for D (6 bases). Trimming stripped 5 bases from V and 9 bases from J, with 23 bases between. CDR1 LNHDA and CDR2 SQIVND come from the germline V gene (reference sequence). The CDR3 spans 16 residues. In DNA, the CDR3 is TGTGCCAGTAGTTCCCCGGTTCGAGCCAGGGGTAGTGAGCAGTTCTTC. Translated: CASSSPVRARGSEQFF.

The genes are TRBV11-1 and TRBJ1-2; 8 bases line up with TRBD1. CDR3 size: 13 residues. Germline V gives CDR1 SGHAT, CDR2 FQDESV (reference sequence). After removal of 9 bases from V and 8 bases from J, the junction contained 11 bases not matched to a gene. The CDR3 is CASRTGNSGGYTF. Here the CDR3 DNA reads TGTGCCAGTAGGACAGGGAATTCTGGAGGCTACACCTTC.

V and J are TRBV7-9 and TRBJ1-2; 9 nucleotides align to TRBD1. V lost 5 bases to trimming and J lost 8 bases; unmatched junction nucleotides: 9. Germline values: CDR1 SEHNR, CDR2 FQNEAQ (reference sequence). The CDR3 contains 14 residues. CDR3 nucleotide sequence: TGTGCCAGCAGCACCTCCGGGACAGGGACCGGCTACACCTTC. It codes for CASSTSGTGTGYTF.

The chain has TRBV7-2 and TRBJ2-1; 8 bases map to TRBD1. Germline CDR1 and CDR2: SGHTA and FQGNSA. The CDR3 has 15 amino acids. With V trimmed by 2 bases and J by 4 bases, 4 bases remained unmatched. CDR3 amino acids: CASSLSGQVYNEQFF. As DNA, the CDR3 is TGTGCCAGCAGCTTATCGGGACAGGTATACAATGAGCAGTTCTTC.

The gene calls are TRBV11-2 and TRBJ1-4; 7 nucleotides agree with TRBD1. Germline-derived CDR1 and CDR2 are SGHAT and FQNNGV. The J segment lost 8 bases and the V segment lost 0 bases, leaving 6 bases of the junction unmatched. The CDR3 is made up of 15 amino acids. CDR3 region: CASSLDQGVGEKLFF. CDR3 sequence (DNA): TGTGCCAGCAGCTTAGATCAGGGGGTAGGAGAAAAACTGTTTTTT.

This clone appeared a few times. This chain connects TRBV7-9 to TRBJ1-3; 7 nucleotides align to TRBD1. CDR3 length equals 16 residues. In germline, CDR1 is SEHNR, CDR2 FQNEAQ (reference sequence). Losses at the gene ends were 4 bases for V and 4 bases for J; bases not matched to a gene: 10. The CDR3 bases are TGTGCCAGCAGCTCGAGGGGGCGGTCGTTGGGAAACACCATATATTTT. Its translation is CASSSRGRSLGNTIYF.

The chain carries TRBV27 and TRBJ1-2; possible D gene TRBD1, 5 bases. V was pared by 0 bases and J by 8 bases, with 10 bases between. The CDR3 has 13 residues. Germline-derived CDR1 and CDR2 are MNHEY and SMNVEV (reference sequence). The CDR3 coding sequence is TGTGCCAGCAGTTTATCAGGGGAGGGCGGCTACACCTTC. Translating gives CASSLSGEGGYTF.

The chain recombines TRBV18 with TRBJ1-4; the D gene is possibly TRBD1 (6 bases). The germline V gene encodes CDR1 KGHSH and CDR2 LQKENI. V shed 4 bases and J shed 1 base, with 7 bases lying between them. The CDR3 totals 14 residues. This CDR3 reads CASSLDRTNEKLFF. DNA for the CDR3: TGTGCCAGCTCACTGGACAGAACTAATGAAAAACTGTTTTTT.